These 17 T cell receptor beta chains originate from one sample sequenced in a study of blood T cells in healthy people across ages. A second PCR, run for about 7 to 11 cycles, used a sample-barcoded 5' primer plus a J-beta primer mix. TCRdb fed the 5' RACE reads into MiXCR, producing one record per CDR3 protein. The data contain about 1.6 million distinct CDR3 sequences, about 31% of them seen just once; the ten biggest clones take up roughly 10%. The sequenced material came from blood. The receptor set was obtained from a woman aged 25 to 39 in good health.

V gene TRBV7-9 combines with J gene TRBJ2-7; a possible D gene is TRBD1 (6 bases). In germline, CDR1 is SEHNR, CDR2 FQNEAQ (reference sequence). The CDR3 extends over 20 amino acids. Trimming left V 5 bases short and J 2 bases short, with 31 bases between. DNA for the CDR3: TGTGCCAGCAGCGCGGGTTACAAGGACAGCGCATTCCTAGGGACCTACGAGCAGTACTTC. Protein product: CASSAGYKDSAFLGTYEQYF.

The V call is TRBV5-1, the J call TRBJ2-3; 8 nucleotides agree with TRBD2. There are 16 residues in the CDR3. V shed 4 bases and J 4 bases; nucleotides not matched to a gene: 11. In germline, CDR1 is SGHRS, CDR2 YFSETQ. This CDR3 reads CASSNNSGKGADTQYF. CDR3 DNA: TGCGCCAGCAGCAACAATAGCGGGAAGGGAGCAGATACGCAGTATTTT.

Worth noting for this clonotype: A junction end diverges from the germline sequence, so it may reflect a read error. The rearrangement uses TRBV18 and TRBJ1-5; 8 bases fit TRBD1. Germline CDR1 KGHSH, CDR2 LQKENI. The CDR3 consists of 17 residues. The chain's CDR3 is CTSSPPVTGDGNQPQHF. The CDR3 DNA reads TGTACCAGCTCACCGCCTGTGACAGGGGACGGCAATCAGCCCCAGCATTTT.

The chain carries TRBV13 and TRBJ2-7, with no clear D. The germline CDR1 and CDR2 sequences are PRHDT and FYEKMQ (reference sequence). The CDR3 covers 14 residues. V gave up 4 bases and J gave up 4 bases, with 14 bases separating them. The CDR3 is CASSSRSPGYEQYF. The CDR3 DNA is TGTGCCAGCAGCTCCAGGTCCCCGGGTTACGAGCAGTACTTC.

As regards this clonotype: At one end, the junction sequence differs from germline, possibly due to a read error. The chain uses TRBV27 and TRBJ2-6, with 8 nucleotides matching TRBD1. Germline CDR1 MNHEY, CDR2 SMNVEV (reference sequence). The CDR3 is 17 residues long. CDR3 in amino acids: CASSLRGRLLGANVPTF. The CDR3, as DNA: TGTGCCAGCAGTCTCAGGGGGCGCCTCCTGGGGGCCAACGTCCCGACTTTC.

This clonotype was picked up a small number of times. V gene TRBV6-1 combines with J gene TRBJ1-1; D is possibly TRBD1 (6 bases). V lost 3 bases and J 1 base, leaving 24 bases between the germline ends. The germline gives CDR1 MNHNS, CDR2 SASEGT. The CDR3 runs 19 residues. Here the CDR3 DNA reads TGTGCCAGCAGTGACCCGACGGCGGGGGCTCGGCTTTGGAACACTGAAGCTTTCTTT. Amino acid sequence: CASSDPTAGARLWNTEAFF.

A few counts support this clonotype. The V and J genes are TRBV15 and TRBJ2-5; D possibly matches TRBD1 or TRBD2 (5 bases each). The CDR3 has 16 amino acids. V gave up 3 bases and J gave up 2 bases, with 16 bases separating them. Germline V CDR1 and CDR2: LNHNV, YYDKDF (reference sequence). The CDR3 nucleotides read TGTGCCACCAGCAGCCTTAGTCGGGGCATTCAAGAGACCCAGTACTTC. Encoded protein: CATSSLSRGIQETQYF.

This clonotype was seen a few times. V gene TRBV29-1 combines with J gene TRBJ1-1; a possible D gene is TRBD1 (5 bases). V lost 6 bases and J 2 bases, leaving 16 bases between the germline ends. Per the germline V gene, CDR1 is SQVTM and CDR2 is ANQGSEA. CDR3 length equals 14 residues. CDR3 DNA: TGCAGCGTCCTAGAGGGGTCGGGAAACACTGAAGCTTTCTTT. As protein: CSVLEGSGNTEAFF.

The chain uses TRBV20-1 and TRBJ2-5; D unclear. This CDR3 has 13 residues. Germline CDR1 is DFQATT and CDR2 is SNEGSKA (reference sequence). Trimming removed 1 base at V and 4 bases at J, with 10 bases between. The CDR3 sequence is CSARGRRRETQYF. The CDR3 DNA reads as TGCAGTGCTAGAGGGCGGCGGCGAGAGACCCAGTACTTC.

V is TRBV27 and J is TRBJ2-3; 11 nucleotides align to TRBD2. The junction had 15 bases not matched to a gene; V was cut back by 10 bases and J by 6 bases. CDR1 is MNHEY and CDR2 is SMNVEV in the germline V gene (reference sequence). The CDR3 sequence is 16 residues long. CDR3 protein: CANSLQTSGTWDTQYF. The CDR3, as DNA: TGTGCCAACAGCCTTCAGACTAGCGGGACCTGGGATACGCAGTATTTT.

This clonotype was detected only a few times. J is TRBJ2-5 and V is TRBV12-3 or TRBV12-4, with 9 bases lining up with TRBD1. Trimming cost V 4 bases and J 5 bases; bases outside gene matches: 14. The CDR3 consists of 17 residues. DNA for the CDR3: TGTGCCAGCAGTTCATTCGACAGGGGGACAGCGTCGGAGACCCAGTACTTC. Protein product: CASSSFDRGTASETQYF.

This clonotype was seen more than once but under ten times. V is TRBV21-1 and J is TRBJ1-6; the listed D gene, TRBD1, was not tested against the DNA. TRBV21-1 is flagged as a pseudogene. The CDR3 has 18 residues. The CDR3: CASSTSDRGGSYNSPLHF. Written as DNA, the CDR3 is TGTGCCAGCAGCACCAGCGACAGGGGGGGCTCCTATAATTCACCCCTCCACTTT.

In its sample, this clonotype was seen a few times. The chain couples TRBV7-9 to TRBJ2-1; D is perhaps TRBD1 (6 bases). Trimming left V 5 bases short and J 4 bases short, with 12 bases between. Germline V gene data show CDR1 as SEHNR and CDR2 as FQNEAQ (reference sequence). There are 14 residues in the CDR3. The chain's CDR3 is CASSPNREYNEQFF. The DNA of the CDR3 is TGTGCCAGCAGCCCAAACAGGGAGTACAATGAGCAGTTCTTC.

This clonotype was seen ten or more times. DNA for the CDR3: TGCGCCAGCAGGCCCTCGGGCGGGAGTTACAATGAGCAGTTCTTC. It is translated as CASRPSGGSYNEQFF. The chain employs TRBV4-1 and TRBJ2-1; 7 positions agree with TRBD2. Germline-derived CDR1 and CDR2 are MGHRA and YSYEKL. The J segment lost 4 bases and the V segment lost 6 bases, leaving 9 bases of the junction unmatched. This CDR3 spans 15 amino acids.

This chain links TRBV5-5 with TRBJ2-7; the D call may be TRBD1 or TRBD2 (5 bases each). CDR3 length: 17 residues. From germline, CDR1 is SGHKS and CDR2 YYEKEE (reference sequence). Trimming cost V 2 bases and J 1 base, with 19 bases left between them. This chain's CDR3 is CASSFLISPGRSYEQYF. In DNA, the CDR3 is TGTGCCAGCAGCTTTTTGATATCCCCGGGGCGGTCCTACGAGCAGTACTTC.

V usage is TRBV6-1 and J usage is TRBJ2-1; unclear D gene. V lost 5 bases and J 6 bases, leaving 14 bases between the germline ends. CDR1 and CDR2 (germline): MNHNS, SASEGT. The CDR3 runs 14 residues. The chain's CDR3 is CASSLSSSPNEQFF. As DNA, the CDR3 is TGTGCCAGCAGTCTCTCGTCTTCCCCCAATGAGCAGTTCTTC.

With respect to this clonotype: A read error may explain this, as a much larger clone is one base away. The chain has TRBV27 and TRBJ2-7; possibly TRBD1 for D (5 bases). The V gene's germline CDR1 is MNHEY and CDR2 SMNVEV (reference sequence). The CDR3 length is 15 residues. V was trimmed by 6 bases and J by 2 bases, leaving 17 bases between them. The CDR3 DNA is TGTGCCAGCAGCTTAGGCGTCAGGGTTACCTACGAGCAGTACTTC. Translated: CASSLGVRVTYEQYF.